These T cell receptor beta chains were read from a single sample in a study of cytomegalovirus exposure and HLA in healthy donors. Repertoires were generated with immunoSEQ multiplex PCR, while TCRdb's copy carries only in-frame clones and drops some. The sample shows more than 110,000 clones, 75% of them seen only once. The specimen was PBMCs. Source of these receptors: a man aged 25-45 years in good health and CMV-seronegative. CDR3s include the opening cysteine and the closing phenylalanine or tryptophan. A D gene is named only where the DNA matches it firmly. Clone size is stated in some rows and not others, as once, few, many or a class when expanded.

j_call: TRBJ2-3
clone_size: NA
d_call: NA
v_call: TRBV14
cdr3_aa: CASSQRRADTQYF
cdr3_nt: TGTGCCAGCAGCCAGAGGCGCGCAGATACGCAGTATTTT

j_call: TRBJ1-5
clone_size: NA
d_call: TRBD1
v_call: TRBV7-9
cdr3_aa: CASSSHLTGGANQPQHF
cdr3_nt: TGTGCCAGCAGCTCCCACTTAACAGGGGGCGCGAATCAGCCCCAGCATTTT

j_call: TRBJ2-7
clone_size: NA
d_call: TRBD1
v_call: TRBV6-4
cdr3_aa: CASILLPGTGGPRVYEQYF
cdr3_nt: TGTGCCAGCATCCTTCTACCCGGGACAGGGGGCCCGAGGGTGTACGAGCAGTACTTC

j_call: TRBJ2-2
clone_size: NA
d_call: TRBD2
v_call: TRBV28
cdr3_aa: CASSFLAGTGELFF
cdr3_nt: TGTGCCAGCAGTTTTCTAGCGGGTACCGGGGAGCTGTTTTTT

j_call: TRBJ1-5
clone_size: once
d_call: TRBD1
v_call: TRBV6-5
cdr3_aa: CASSQAQGVRQPQHF
cdr3_nt: TGTGCCAGCAGCCAAGCTCAGGGGGTTAGGCAGCCCCAGCATTTT

j_call: TRBJ2-3
clone_size: once
d_call: NA
v_call: TRBV6-6
cdr3_aa: CASSYSGGDTQYF
cdr3_nt: TGTGCCAGCAGTTACTCAGGGGGAGATACGCAGTATTTT

j_call: TRBJ1-2
clone_size: NA
d_call: TRBD1
v_call: TRBV15
cdr3_aa: CATSKVPTGTGVYGYTF
cdr3_nt: TGTGCCACCAGCAAAGTACCGACCGGGACAGGGGTTTATGGCTACACCTTC

j_call: TRBJ2-7
clone_size: NA
d_call: NA
v_call: TRBV13
cdr3_aa: CASSLGLMGGYEQYF
cdr3_nt: TGTGCCAGCAGCTTAGGCCTAATGGGGGGCTACGAGCAGTACTTC

j_call: TRBJ1-2
clone_size: few
d_call: NA
v_call: TRBV6-1
cdr3_aa: CASSIDSNYGYTF
cdr3_nt: TGTGCCAGCTCCATTGACAGTAACTATGGCTACACCTTC

j_call: TRBJ2-5
clone_size: NA
d_call: NA
v_call: TRBV20-1
cdr3_aa: CSAPRGETQYF
cdr3_nt: TGCAGTGCTCCCCGGGGAGAGACCCAGTACTTC

j_call: TRBJ2-2
clone_size: NA
d_call: NA
v_call: TRBV2
cdr3_aa: CASSPGQNTGELFF
cdr3_nt: TGTGCCAGCAGCCCGGGACAGAACACCGGGGAGCTGTTTTTT

j_call: TRBJ1-2
clone_size: NA
d_call: NA
v_call: TRBV7-3
cdr3_aa: CASSLGGLYGYTF
cdr3_nt: TGTGCCAGCAGCTTAGGCGGGCTCTATGGCTACACCTTC

j_call: TRBJ1-2
clone_size: NA
d_call: NA
v_call: TRBV6-5
cdr3_aa: CASSFSVTRRDGYTF
cdr3_nt: TGTGCCAGCAGTTTCTCAGTAACCAGGAGGGACGGCTACACCTTC

j_call: TRBJ1-3
clone_size: NA
d_call: TRBD1
v_call: TRBV5-1
cdr3_aa: CASSDDREGGNTIYF
cdr3_nt: TGCGCCAGCAGCGACGACAGGGAAGGTGGAAACACCATATATTTT

j_call: TRBJ2-1
clone_size: NA
d_call: NA
v_call: TRBV28
cdr3_aa: CASSLTYHSYNEQFF
cdr3_nt: TGTGCCAGCAGTTTAACCTATCACTCCTACAATGAGCAGTTCTTC

j_call: TRBJ2-4
clone_size: NA
d_call: TRBD2
v_call: TRBV13
cdr3_aa: CASSLGGGAQYF
cdr3_nt: TGTGCCAGCAGCTTAGGCGGGGGGGCCCAGTACTTC

j_call: TRBJ1-1
clone_size: NA
d_call: TRBD1
v_call: TRBV10-1
cdr3_aa: CASSPRTGAEAFF
cdr3_nt: TGCGCCAGCAGCCCTAGGACAGGGGCTGAAGCTTTCTTT